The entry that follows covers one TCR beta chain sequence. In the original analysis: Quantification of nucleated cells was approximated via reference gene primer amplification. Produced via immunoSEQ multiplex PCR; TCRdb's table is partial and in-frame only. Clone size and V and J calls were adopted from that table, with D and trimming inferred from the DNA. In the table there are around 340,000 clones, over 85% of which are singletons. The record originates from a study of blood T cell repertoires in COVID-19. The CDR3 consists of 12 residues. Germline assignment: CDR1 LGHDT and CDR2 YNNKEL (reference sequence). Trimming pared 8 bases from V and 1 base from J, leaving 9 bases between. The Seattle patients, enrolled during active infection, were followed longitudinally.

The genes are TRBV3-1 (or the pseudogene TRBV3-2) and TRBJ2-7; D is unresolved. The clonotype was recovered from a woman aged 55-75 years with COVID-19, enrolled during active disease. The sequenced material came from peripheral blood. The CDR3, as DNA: TGTGCCAGCGAAAGCCCTTCCTACGAGCAGTACTTC. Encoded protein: CASESPSYEQYF.